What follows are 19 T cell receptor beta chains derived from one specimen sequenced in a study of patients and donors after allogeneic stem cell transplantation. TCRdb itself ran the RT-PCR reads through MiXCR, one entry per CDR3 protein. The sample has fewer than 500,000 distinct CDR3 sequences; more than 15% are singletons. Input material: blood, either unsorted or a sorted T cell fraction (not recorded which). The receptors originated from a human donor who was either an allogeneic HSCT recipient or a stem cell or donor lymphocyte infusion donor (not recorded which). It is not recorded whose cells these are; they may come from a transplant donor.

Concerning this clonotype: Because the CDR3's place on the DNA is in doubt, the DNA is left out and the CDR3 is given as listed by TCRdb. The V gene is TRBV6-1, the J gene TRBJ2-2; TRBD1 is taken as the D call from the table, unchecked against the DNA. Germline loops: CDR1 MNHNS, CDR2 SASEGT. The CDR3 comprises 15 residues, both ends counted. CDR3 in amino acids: CASRQGRVIGELFFF.

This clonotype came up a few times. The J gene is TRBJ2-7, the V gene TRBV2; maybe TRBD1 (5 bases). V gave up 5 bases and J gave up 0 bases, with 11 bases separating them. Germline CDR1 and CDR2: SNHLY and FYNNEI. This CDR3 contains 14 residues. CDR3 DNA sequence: TGTGCCAGCAGTATGATGGGGCCCTCCTACGAGCAGTACTTC. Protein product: CASSMMGPSYEQYF.

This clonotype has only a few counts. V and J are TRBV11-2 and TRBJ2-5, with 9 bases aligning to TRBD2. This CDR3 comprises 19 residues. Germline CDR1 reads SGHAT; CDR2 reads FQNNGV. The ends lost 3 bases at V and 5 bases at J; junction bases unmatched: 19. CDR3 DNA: TGTGCCAGCAGCTTTTTTAGTGGCCCTAGCGGGAATCGATTGGAGACCCAGTACTTC. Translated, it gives CASSFFSGPSGNRLETQYF.

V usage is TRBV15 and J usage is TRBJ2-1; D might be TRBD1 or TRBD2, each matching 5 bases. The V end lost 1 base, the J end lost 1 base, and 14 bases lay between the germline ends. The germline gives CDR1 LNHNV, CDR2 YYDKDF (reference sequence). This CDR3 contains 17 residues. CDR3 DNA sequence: TGTGCCACCAGCAGAGCGAGGGGCCTGGGATCCTACAATGAGCAGTTCTTC. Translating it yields CATSRARGLGSYNEQFF.

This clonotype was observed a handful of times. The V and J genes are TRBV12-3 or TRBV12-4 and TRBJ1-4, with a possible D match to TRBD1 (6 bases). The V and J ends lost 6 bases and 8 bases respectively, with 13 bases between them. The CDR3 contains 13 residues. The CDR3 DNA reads TGTGCCAGCAGATGGGGGGCTGGGGAAAAACTGTTTTTT. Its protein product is CASRWGAGEKLFF.

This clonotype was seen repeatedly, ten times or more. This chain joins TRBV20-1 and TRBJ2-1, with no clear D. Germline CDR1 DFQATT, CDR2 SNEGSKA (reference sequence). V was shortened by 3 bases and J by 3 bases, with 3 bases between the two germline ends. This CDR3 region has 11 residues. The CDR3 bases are TGCAGTGCTAGTCTCTACAATGAGCAGTTCTTC. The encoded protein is CSASLYNEQFF.

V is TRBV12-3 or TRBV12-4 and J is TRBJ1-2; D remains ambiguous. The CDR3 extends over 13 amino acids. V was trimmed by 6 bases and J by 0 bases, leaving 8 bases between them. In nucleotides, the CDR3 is TGTGCCAGCAGAAAAGATTCTAACTATGGCTACACCTTC. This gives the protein CASRKDSNYGYTF.

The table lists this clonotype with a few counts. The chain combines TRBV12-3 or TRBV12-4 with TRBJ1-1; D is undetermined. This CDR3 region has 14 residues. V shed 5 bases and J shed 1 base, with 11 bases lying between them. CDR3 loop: CASSPPKQNTEAFF. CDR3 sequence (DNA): TGTGCCAGCAGTCCACCGAAACAGAACACTGAAGCTTTCTTT.

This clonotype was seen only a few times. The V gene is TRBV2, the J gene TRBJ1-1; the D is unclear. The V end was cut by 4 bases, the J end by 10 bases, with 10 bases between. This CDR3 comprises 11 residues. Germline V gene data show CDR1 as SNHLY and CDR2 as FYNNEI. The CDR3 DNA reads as TGTGCCAGCAGTGTAGAAGGGATAGCTTTCTTT. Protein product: CASSVEGIAFF.

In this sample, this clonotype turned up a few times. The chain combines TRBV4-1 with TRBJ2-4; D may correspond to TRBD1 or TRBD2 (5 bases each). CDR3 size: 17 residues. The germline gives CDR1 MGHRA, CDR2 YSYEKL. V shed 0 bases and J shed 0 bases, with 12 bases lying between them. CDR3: CASSQDAWGLAKNIQYF. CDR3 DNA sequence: TGCGCCAGCAGCCAAGATGCCTGGGGGTTAGCCAAAAACATTCAGTACTTC.

The CDR3: CSAEELAGVSGTQYF. CDR3 in DNA: TGCAGTGCTGAAGAACTAGCGGGAGTCAGTGGTACGCAGTATTTT. The J gene is TRBJ2-3, the V gene TRBV20-1; 11 bases align to TRBD2. V gave up 5 bases and J gave up 8 bases; unmatched junction bases: 12. Germline lookup yields CDR1 DFQATT and CDR2 SNEGSKA (reference sequence). This CDR3 spans 15 amino acids.

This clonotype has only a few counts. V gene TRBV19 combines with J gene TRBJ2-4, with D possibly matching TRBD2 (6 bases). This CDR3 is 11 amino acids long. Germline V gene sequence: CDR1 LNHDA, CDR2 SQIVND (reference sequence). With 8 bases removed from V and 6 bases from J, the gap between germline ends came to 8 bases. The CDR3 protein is CASAGSNIQYF. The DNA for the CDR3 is TGTGCCAGTGCGGGATCAAACATTCAGTACTTC. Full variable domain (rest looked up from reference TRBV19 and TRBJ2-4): DGGITQSPKYLFRKEGQNVTLSCEQNLNHDAMYWYRQDPGQGLRLIYYSQIVNDFQKGDIAEGYSVSREKKESFPLTVTSAQKNPTAFYLCASAGSNIQYFGAGTRLSVL.

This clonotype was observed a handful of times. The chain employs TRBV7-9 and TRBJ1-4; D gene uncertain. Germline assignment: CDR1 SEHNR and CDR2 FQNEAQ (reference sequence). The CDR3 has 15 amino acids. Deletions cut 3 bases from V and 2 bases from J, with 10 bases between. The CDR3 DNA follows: TGTGCCAGCAGCTTTGGGAAGGCGACTAATGAAAAACTGTTTTTT. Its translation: CASSFGKATNEKLFF.

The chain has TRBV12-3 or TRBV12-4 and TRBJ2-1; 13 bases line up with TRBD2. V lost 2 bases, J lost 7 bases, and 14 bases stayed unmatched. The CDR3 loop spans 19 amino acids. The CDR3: CASSLSDPPGLAGKNEQFF. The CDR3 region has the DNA TGTGCCAGCAGTTTATCCGACCCCCCGGGACTAGCGGGAAAGAATGAGCAGTTCTTC.

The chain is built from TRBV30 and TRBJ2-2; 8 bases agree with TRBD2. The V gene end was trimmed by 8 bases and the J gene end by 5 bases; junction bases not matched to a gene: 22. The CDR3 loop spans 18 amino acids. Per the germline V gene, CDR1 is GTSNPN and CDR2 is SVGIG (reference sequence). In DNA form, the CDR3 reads TGTGCCGGGACCCACTTATCTACGGGAGGGCCGGTGACCGGGGAGCTGTTTTTT. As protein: CAGTHLSTGGPVTGELFF.

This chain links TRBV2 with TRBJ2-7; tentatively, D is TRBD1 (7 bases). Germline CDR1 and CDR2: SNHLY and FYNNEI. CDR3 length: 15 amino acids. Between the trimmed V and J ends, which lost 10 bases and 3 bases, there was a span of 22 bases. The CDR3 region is CAIGSSAGQDYEQYF. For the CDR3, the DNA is TGTGCCATCGGGAGTTCCGCCGGACAGGACTACGAGCAGTACTTC.

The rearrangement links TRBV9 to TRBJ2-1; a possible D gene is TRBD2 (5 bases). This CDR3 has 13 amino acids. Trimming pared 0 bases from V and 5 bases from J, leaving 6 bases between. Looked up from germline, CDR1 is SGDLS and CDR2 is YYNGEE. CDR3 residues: CASSVGTHNEQFF. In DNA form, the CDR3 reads TGTGCCAGCAGCGTAGGGACTCACAATGAGCAGTTCTTC.

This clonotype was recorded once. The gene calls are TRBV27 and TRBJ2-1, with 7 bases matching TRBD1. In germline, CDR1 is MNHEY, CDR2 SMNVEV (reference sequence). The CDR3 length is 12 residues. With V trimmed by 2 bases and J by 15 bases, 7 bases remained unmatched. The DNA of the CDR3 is TGTGCCAGCAGTTTAAGAGGGACAGCCCCGTTCTTC. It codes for CASSLRGTAPFF.

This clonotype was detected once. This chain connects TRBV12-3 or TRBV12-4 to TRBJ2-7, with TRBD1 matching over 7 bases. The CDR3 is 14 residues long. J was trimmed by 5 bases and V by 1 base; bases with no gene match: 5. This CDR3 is CASSLGQGIHEQYF. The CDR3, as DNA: TGTGCCAGCAGTTTAGGACAGGGAATCCACGAGCAGTACTTC.